Sequencing of this TCR beta chain was carried out in a study of T cells in Graves' hyperthyroidism and ophthalmopathy. Study-wide results and caveats: Within blood appeared most thyroid clonotypes that had expanded above 0.001. Prediction of ophthalmopathy progression came a median around 6 months pre-onset.

Patients having uncontrolled infection, another autoimmune disease, pregnancy or lactation were not included. It was RNA transcripts that yielded the amplified TCR beta CDR3 regions. An initial round of RT-PCR targeting the TCR CDR3 relied on the HTBI primer set. One entry per CDR3 protein, called by TCRdb with MiXCR from the multiplex PCR reads. The sample contains around 600,000 distinct CDR3 sequences, about 45% of which appear only once. Details on this clonotype: Antigen specificity is unknown. Given a much more abundant clone one base away, this may be a read error.

Germline CDR1 reads SQVTM; CDR2 reads ANQGSEA. The CDR3 spans 16 residues. Sequenced: peripheral blood or thyroid tissue (not recorded which). The receptor's source is an adult man with Graves' disease, either hyperthyroidism or ophthalmopathy (not recorded which). The chain combines TRBV29-1 with TRBJ1-3; D is undetermined. Here the CDR3 reads CSVESAGMLSGSTIYF. The CDR3 nucleotides are TGCAGCGTTGAAAGCGCCGGGATGCTCTCTGGAAGCACCATATATTTT.